The subject of this entry is one T cell receptor beta chain. This clonotype was found a few times. Its recognized antigen is unknown. No clone much larger than this one lies a single base away; base qualities are absent. Reading the label with the study, this specimen's time point is: newly diagnosed GD, antithyroid drugs for less than 3 months. For both TCR sequencing and RNA sequencing, RNA was extracted from PBMCs in TRIzol. The diagnosis of Graves' disease followed American Thyroid Association guidelines. Recruitment of patients was carried out at an endocrinology department in Xi'an, China. Each patient gave around 9 milliliters of peripheral blood, collected in an EDTA anticoagulant tube. Ficoll Paque Plus density gradient separation was used to isolate PBMCs, and no additional T cell sorting was done. An Agilent 2100 Bioanalyzer and agarose gel were used to assess RNA quality, and a NanoDrop 2000 was used to measure RNA concentration.

This sample stems from a study of regulatory T cells in long-lasting Graves disease (dated by TCRdb to 2020 to 2022). Context from the whole study: Newly diagnosed Graves' disease patients had taken antithyroid drugs for less than 3 months. Persistent Graves' disease patients were compared with newly diagnosed Graves' disease patients by peripheral blood TCR sequencing and RNA sequencing. The study was conducted in China and was registered as a clinical trial. A total of approximately 35 samples underwent TCR sequencing: around 13 from persistent and roughly 20 from newly diagnosed Graves' disease patients.

Receptor libraries were prepared by multiplex PCR. Sequencing instrument: Illumina HiSeq 4000. To build TCR beta libraries, CDR3 regions were amplified by Arm-PCR using iRepertoire HTBI primers. Before sequencing, the PCR products went through gel purification. Per the source publication's procedure: Across samples, fewer than 70 TRBV and roughly 15 TRBJ segments were identified and used for gene usage analysis of CDR3 amino acid clonotypes. Filtered high-quality paired reads were merged into contigs using COPE and FqMerger. BLAST was used to align contigs to the IMGT TRBV, TRBD and TRBJ reference genes, and CDR3 was defined following IMGT. Any clonotype with a frequency above 0.1% was counted as a highly expanded clone. Repertoire diversity was measured by Shannon entropy, and V-J evenness by the Gini coefficient. Clonotypes shared by more than one individual were considered public. The public reads were quality trimmed at Q25 with fastp and then assembled into clones with MiXCR by TCRdb, keeping productive beta chains. Identical CDR3 proteins give one entry, which carries the most common genes and DNA. These V and J calls originate from TCRdb's pipeline instead of the authors' own analysis. Within this sample are 500,000 or so distinct CDR3 sequences, with around 15% of them counted one time only. The top ten clonotypes cover just under 25% of the sample.

What the authors observed across the whole study: The small sample size was acknowledged by the authors as a limitation that may reduce accuracy. Compared with newly diagnosed patients, patients with persistent Graves' disease had lower TCR Shannon entropy and fewer highly expanded clones, which suggests clonal expansion. More public clonotypes were shared among persistent patients (fewer than 3,000) than among newly diagnosed patients (more than 900). Preferential use of TRBV28, TRBJ1-2 and TRBJ2-5 was observed in persistent disease, whereas TRBV20-1 and TRBJ2-1 were favored in newly diagnosed disease. Only peripheral blood was studied, because thyroid tissue, the primary lesion, was inaccessible. Only the TCR beta chain was sequenced and analyzed.

Taken from cysteine to phenylalanine, the CDR3 has 15 residues. This entry keeps only the CDR3 DNA: 45 bases, framed from base 1. The germline V gene provides CDR1 ENHRY and CDR2 SYGVKD. Clipping removes 4 bases from V and 4 bases from J, with 7 as the unmatched junction base count. This same sample was also part of a study on T cells in Graves' hyperthyroidism and ophthalmopathy. The second investigation adds: Stable Graves' hyperthyroidism was defined as no progression to ophthalmopathy during 18 months of follow-up. Hyperthyroidism patients were newly diagnosed, had a disease duration of under 2 months, and were aged 18 to 65 years. Patients with uncontrolled infections, other autoimmune diseases, pregnancy or lactation were excluded. Clinical symptoms, serum thyroxine and TRAb, thyroid ultrasound, and orbital computed tomography formed the basis for the diagnoses. For the first round of RT-PCR on the TCR CDR3, the HTBI primer set was used together with the Qiagen OneStep RT-PCR kit. Most expanded thyroid clonotypes (frequency above 0.001) were also detected in blood, suggesting blood repertoires may reflect thyroid immune responses. A model built on a 13 V-J signature distinguished ophthalmopathy from stable hyperthyroidism, reaching roughly 88% sensitivity and 81.08% specificity in cross-validation and 80%/75% in testing. During validation, the model predicted progression to ophthalmopathy a median of approximately 6.5 months ahead of onset, with more than 55% sensitivity and more than 72% specificity. TCR V-J signatures able to tell the groups apart were searched for in a discovery cohort of 100 patients, of whom roughly 42 had Graves' ophthalmopathy and roughly 58 had stable Graves' hyperthyroidism. An independent validation cohort of under 20 hyperthyroidism patients and 17 patients who later progressed to ophthalmopathy tested prospective prediction of ophthalmopathy. The 100 discovery patients were randomly divided into training and test sets at a 7:3 ratio. The study also compared thyroid tissue and blood T-cell repertoires from about 6 Graves' hyperthyroidism patients. After blood sampling, hyperthyroidism patients were treated with methimazole at a starting dose of 30 mg daily, and ophthalmopathy patients were treated with high-dose intravenous methylprednisolone. Libraries were constructed in a second round of multiplex PCR, after which size selection and purification were performed. Sequencing of the libraries was done on an Illumina HiSeq2000 using paired-end 100 bp reads. SOAPnuke was used to process the raw data, throwing out any read that contained adapters or uncalled bases, had a mean Phred below 15, or lacked an exact constant-primer or identifier match. High-quality paired reads were merged using COPE v1.2.5, and each unique nucleotide sequence was defined as a clonotype. Clonotypes were aligned to IMGT TRBV, TRBD and TRBJ reference segments using MiTCR v1.1. The analysis included only V-J combinations with a frequency above 0.0001, which together covered 99% to 99.2% of the repertoires. The TCS score was defined as the ratio of F50 (clonal expansion) to E x V (chaos), calculated using BLOSUM62-based TCRdist between CDR3 peptides within each V-J. Welch's t-statistics and random forest reduced roughly 530 V-J features to 13, which were used in a naive Bayes classifier (R e1071). No statistical method was used to fix the sample size in advance, and group allocation was not hidden from the investigators. According to the paper, TCR Vbeta CDR3 sequencing was carried out on more than 120 peripheral blood samples, which came from fewer than 50 ophthalmopathy, around 75 hyperthyroidism and approximately 17 progressor patients.

The rearrangement combines TRBV10-3 with TRBJ1-5; the central 7 bases match TRBD1. The starting material was peripheral blood mononuclear cells (PBMCs), obtained at new diagnosis, from a patient treated with antithyroid drugs. This TCR was sampled from a woman aged 40-65 years with Graves disease. Donor details come from another sample of the same person, matched by shared clones. For the CDR3, the sequence is CAISAGQQVNQPQHF. The nucleotides read TGTGCCATCAGTGCGGGACAGCAAGTAAATCAGCCCCAGCATTTT.